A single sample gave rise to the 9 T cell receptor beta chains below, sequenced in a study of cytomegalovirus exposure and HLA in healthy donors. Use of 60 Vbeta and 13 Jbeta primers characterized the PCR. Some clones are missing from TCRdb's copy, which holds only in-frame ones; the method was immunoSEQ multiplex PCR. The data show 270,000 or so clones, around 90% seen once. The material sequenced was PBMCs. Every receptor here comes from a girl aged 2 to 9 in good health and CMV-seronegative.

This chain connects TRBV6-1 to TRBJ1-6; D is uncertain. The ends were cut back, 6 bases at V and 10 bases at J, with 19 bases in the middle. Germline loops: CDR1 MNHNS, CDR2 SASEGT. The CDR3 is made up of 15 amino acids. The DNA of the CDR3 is TGTGCCAGCAGCTCAGGATCGGCATCTGGATCACCCCTCCACTTT. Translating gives CASSSGSASGSPLHF.

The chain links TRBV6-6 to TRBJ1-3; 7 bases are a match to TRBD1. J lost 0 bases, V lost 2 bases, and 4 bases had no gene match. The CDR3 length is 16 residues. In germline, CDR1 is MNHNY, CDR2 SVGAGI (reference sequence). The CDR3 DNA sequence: TGTGCCAGCAGTTACCCCGGGACAGACTCTGGAAACACCATATATTTT. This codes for CASSYPGTDSGNTIYF.

Written as DNA, the CDR3 is TGTGCCAGCATGGAGGACGCTCCCTCCTACGAGCAGTACTTC. Amino acids: CASMEDAPSYEQYF. This chain links TRBV2 with TRBJ2-7, with a possible D match to TRBD2 (5 bases). From germline, CDR1 is SNHLY and CDR2 FYNNEI. The CDR3 extends over 14 amino acids. Trimming took 7 bases from V and 0 from J, leaving 13 bases between them.

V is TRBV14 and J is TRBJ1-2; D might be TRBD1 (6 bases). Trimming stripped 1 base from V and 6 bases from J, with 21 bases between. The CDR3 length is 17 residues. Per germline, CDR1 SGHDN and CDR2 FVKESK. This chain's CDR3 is CASSQVPQGPISDGYTF. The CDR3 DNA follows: TGTGCCAGCAGCCAAGTACCACAGGGACCCATATCGGATGGCTACACCTTC.

The CDR3 protein is CASSKPVGVNTEAFF. As DNA, the CDR3 is TGTGCCAGCAGCAAGCCTGTAGGGGTGAACACTGAAGCTTTCTTT. V is TRBV6-6 and J is TRBJ1-1; D may be TRBD1 (5 bases). V was clipped by 6 bases and J by 0 bases, with 14 bases between them. Per the germline V gene, CDR1 is MNHNY and CDR2 is SVGAGI (reference sequence). The CDR3 sequence is 15 residues long.

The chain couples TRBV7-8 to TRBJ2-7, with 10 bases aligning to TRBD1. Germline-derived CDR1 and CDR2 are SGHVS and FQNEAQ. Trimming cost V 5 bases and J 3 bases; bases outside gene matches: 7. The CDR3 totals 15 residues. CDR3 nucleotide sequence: TGTGCCAGCAGCCCGACAGGGGGCGAGTTCTACGAGCAGTACTTC. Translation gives CASSPTGGEFYEQYF.

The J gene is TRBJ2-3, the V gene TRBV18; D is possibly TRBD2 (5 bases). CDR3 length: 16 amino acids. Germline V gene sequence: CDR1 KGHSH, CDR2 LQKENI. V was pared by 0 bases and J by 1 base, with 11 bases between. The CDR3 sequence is CASSPPRVGGTDTQYF. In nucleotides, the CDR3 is TGTGCCAGCTCACCACCGAGGGTCGGGGGCACAGATACGCAGTATTTT.

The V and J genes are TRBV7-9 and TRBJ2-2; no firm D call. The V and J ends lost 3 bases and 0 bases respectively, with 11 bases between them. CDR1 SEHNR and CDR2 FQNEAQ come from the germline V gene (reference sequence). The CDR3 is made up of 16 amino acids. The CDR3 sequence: CASSLKAGTNTGELFF. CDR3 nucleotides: TGTGCCAGCAGCTTGAAGGCAGGAACGAACACCGGGGAGCTGTTTTTT.

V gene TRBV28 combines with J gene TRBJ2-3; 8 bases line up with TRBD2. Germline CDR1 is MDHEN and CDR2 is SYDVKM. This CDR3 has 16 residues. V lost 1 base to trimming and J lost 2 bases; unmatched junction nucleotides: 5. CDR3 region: CASSLYGSGDTDTQYF. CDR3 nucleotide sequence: TGTGCCAGCAGTTTATATGGTAGCGGGGACACAGATACGCAGTATTTT.